This TCR beta chain was identified in a study of CD8+ T cells in alopecia areata (dated by TCRdb to the late 2010s). Turning to the overall study: High-throughput TCRbeta sequencing was used to examine T cell clonal expansion in alopecia areata in both the C3H/HeJ mouse model and human patients. On the human side, TCRbeta sequencing was run on scalp tissue and on sorted CD4+ and CD8+ peripheral blood T cells from healthy controls and from alopecia areata patients with either patchy or totalis/universalis disease. Scalp clonality was compared across normal scalp (n=4), patchy alopecia areata scalp (n=8), and alopecia totalis/universalis scalp (n=8). RNA was obtained with the PAXgene miRNA kit for fixed scalp, the miRNeasy kit for PBMCs, and the RNeasy kit for mouse skin. TCRbeta CDR3 regions were amplified by immunoSEQ multiplex PCR with 35 Vbeta forward and 13 Jbeta reverse primers.

This clone was seen a few times. No antigen is known for it. No base-level quality is on record; no much larger clone is a single base apart. The library was generated by the immunoSEQ multiplex PCR assay. For TCR sequencing, RNA was extracted from every sample and reverse transcribed into cDNA to serve as template. First-strand cDNA was synthesized with SuperScript III using a 2:1 mix of oligo-dT and random hexamers. A synthetic immune receptor repertoire was used to measure amplification bias, and any remaining bias was corrected computationally. The source study handled its data this way. Raw reads were preprocessed for error removal, and CDR3 was defined according to IMGT conventions as running from the conserved cysteine to phenylalanine. To get clonality, Shannon entropy was normalized by log2 of the number of productive unique TCRs and the result was subtracted from 1. CD4 or CD8 identity of scalp clones was inferred by cross-referencing scalp TCRbeta sequences with sorted blood CD4 and CD8 repertoires. TCRdb stores this immuneACCESS table with in-frame sequences only. Part of the clones is absent; in the studies checked, under half of the shortfall reflects unresolved V genes, and no reason is known for the rest. For V, J and clone size, that table is used; D and trimming come from the DNA. The sample has around 82,000 clones on record, roughly 47% of them singletons. The ten largest account for around 5.7% of the sample.

What the work shows at the level of the full study, not this receptor alone: Compared with mice, TCR sequences shared between patients were less clear, possibly partly because of HLA diversity across the patient population. Unlike mouse skin, which is dominated by gammadelta T cells, normal human skin has resident alphabeta T cells that are also sequenced, and this complicates analysis of the scalp TCR repertoire. Compared with normal scalp, lesional scalp, particularly in alopecia totalis/universalis, had higher clonality and more expanded CD8+ clones, which suggests antigenic drive.

The trim is 5 bases for V and 1 base for J, with a gap of 14 bases between the germline ends. From a lookup of the germline V gene (reference sequence), CDR1 and CDR2 are SEHNR and FQNEAQ. Inclusive of the bounding cysteine and phenylalanine, the CDR3 is 15 residues long. Only the CDR3 region is kept as DNA, spanning 45 bases read in frame from base 1. Lesional scalp punch biopsies and peripheral blood were collected from alopecia areata patients. PBMCs were separated by density centrifugation and stained for CD3, CD4 and CD8, after which CD4+ and CD8+ T cells were sorted on a FACSAria. As part of a multicenter biomarker study, untreated alopecia areata patients were recruited. In five patients from the biomarker study, the blood CD8+ T cells went through an additional sort into NKG2D-low and NKG2D-high fractions.

The chain couples TRBV7-9 to TRBJ1-2; the best D guess is TRBD1, with 5 bases matching. Sequencing input: NKG2D-high CD8+ T cells sorted from blood. The cell subset or site label, read with the paper, signifies: sorted CD8+ NKG2D-high blood T cells. The TCR originated in a human donor with alopecia areata. The CDR3 in this case is CASSLGRDLNYGYTF. The nucleotide sequence is TGTGCCAGCAGCCTCGGGCGGGACCTTAACTATGGCTACACCTTC. With the rest looked up from the reference TRBV7-9 and TRBJ1-2 genes rather than sequenced, the full variable domain is DTGVSQNPRHKITKRGQNVTFRCDPISEHNRLYWYRQTLGQGPEFLTYFQNEAQLEKSRLLSDRFSAERPKGSFSTLEIQRTEQGDSAMYLCASSLGRDLNYGYTFGSGTRLTVV.